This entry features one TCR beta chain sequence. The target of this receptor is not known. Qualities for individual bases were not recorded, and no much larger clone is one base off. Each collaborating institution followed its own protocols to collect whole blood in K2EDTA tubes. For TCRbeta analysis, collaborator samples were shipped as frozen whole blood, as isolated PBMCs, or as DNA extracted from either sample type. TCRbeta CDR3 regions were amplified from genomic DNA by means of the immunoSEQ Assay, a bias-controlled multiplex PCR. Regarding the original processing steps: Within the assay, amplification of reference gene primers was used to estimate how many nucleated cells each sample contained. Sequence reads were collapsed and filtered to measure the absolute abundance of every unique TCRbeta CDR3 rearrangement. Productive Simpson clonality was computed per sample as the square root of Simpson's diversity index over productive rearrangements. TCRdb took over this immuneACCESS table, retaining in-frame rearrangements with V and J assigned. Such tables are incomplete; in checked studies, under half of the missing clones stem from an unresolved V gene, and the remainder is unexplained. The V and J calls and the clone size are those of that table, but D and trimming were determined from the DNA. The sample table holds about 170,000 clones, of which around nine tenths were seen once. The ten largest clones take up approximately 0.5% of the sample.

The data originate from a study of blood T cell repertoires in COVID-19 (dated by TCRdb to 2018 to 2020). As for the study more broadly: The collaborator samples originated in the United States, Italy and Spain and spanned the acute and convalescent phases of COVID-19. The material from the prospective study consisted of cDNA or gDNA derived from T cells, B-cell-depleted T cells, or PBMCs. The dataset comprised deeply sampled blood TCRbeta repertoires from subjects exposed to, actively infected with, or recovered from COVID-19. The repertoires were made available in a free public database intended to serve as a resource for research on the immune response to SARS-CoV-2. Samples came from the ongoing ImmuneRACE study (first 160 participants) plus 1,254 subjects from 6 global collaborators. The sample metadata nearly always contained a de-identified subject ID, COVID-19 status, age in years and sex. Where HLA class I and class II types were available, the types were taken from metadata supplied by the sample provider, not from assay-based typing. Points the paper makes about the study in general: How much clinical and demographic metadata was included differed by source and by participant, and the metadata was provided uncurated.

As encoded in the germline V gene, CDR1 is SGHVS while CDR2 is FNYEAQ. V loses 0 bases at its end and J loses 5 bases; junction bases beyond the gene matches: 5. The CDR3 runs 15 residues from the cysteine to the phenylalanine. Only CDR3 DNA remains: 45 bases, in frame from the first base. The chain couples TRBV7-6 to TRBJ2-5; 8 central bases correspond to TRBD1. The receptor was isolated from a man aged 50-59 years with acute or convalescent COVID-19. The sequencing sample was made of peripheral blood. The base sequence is TGTGCCAGCAGCTTAGCGAGGACAGGGCCCGAGACCCAGTACTTC. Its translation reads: CASSLARTGPETQYF.